The sample holds many counts of the clone carrying this T cell receptor (beta chain). The target antigen is unknown. The sample comes from a study of T cells after yellow fever vaccination. Per the germline V gene, CDR1 is SQVTM and CDR2 is ANQGSEA. Trimming removed 3 bases from V and 5 bases from J; junction bases left unmatched: 8. This CDR3 comprises 14 residues. Regarding the study as a whole: Primary-vaccination clones mostly resurfaced post-booster (nearly 97% CD4, roughly 87% CD8). It was a weaker secondary response, yet one that peaked faster, at day 5 versus 15.

A single record per CDR3 protein comes from TCRdb applying MiXCR to the 5' RACE reads. The table lists some 290,000 distinct CDR3 sequences, about 11% of them singletons. The sample consisted of CD4+ T cells sorted from PBMCs, taken 45 days after the yellow fever booster vaccination. The chain employs TRBV29-1 and TRBJ2-5, with 8 bases lining up with TRBD1. The TCR originated in a man between 18 and 35 years old who received the YFV17D yellow fever vaccine. CDR3 in amino acids: CSVDFAGGHETQYF. CDR3 coding DNA: TGCAGCGTTGATTTTGCAGGGGGCCACGAGACCCAGTACTTC.